These 19 T cell receptor beta chains share one sample of origin, sequenced in a study of CD4+ T cells in melanoma. Only in-frame clones appear in the TCRdb table, and some are missing; sequencing was by immunoSEQ multiplex PCR. The sample yields 120,000 to 150,000 clones, over 90% seen once. These receptors were taken from a human donor with melanoma.

The chain has TRBV6-6 and TRBJ1-1, with TRBD1 matching 7 bases. The CDR3 totals 14 residues. CDR1 and CDR2 (germline): MNHNY, SVGAGI (reference sequence). V lost 5 bases to trimming and J lost 1 base; unmatched junction nucleotides: 4. Here the CDR3 DNA reads TGTGCCAGCAGTCATCAGGGGGGGAACACTGAAGCTTTCTTT. Translated: CASSHQGGNTEAFF.

The J gene is TRBJ1-4, the V gene TRBV30; D gene unclear. The length of the CDR3 is 15 residues. V lost 2 bases to trimming and J lost 0 bases, with 10 bases between them. Germline V gene data show CDR1 as GTSNPN and CDR2 as SVGIG (reference sequence). The CDR3 DNA reads TGTGCCTGGAGTACAAGGACGGCAACTAATGAAAAACTGTTTTTT. It yields the protein CAWSTRTATNEKLFF.

The chain carries TRBV4-2 and TRBJ2-1, with TRBD2 as a possible D gene (5 bases). Trimming took off 1 base at V and 0 bases at J, with 10 bases between the two ends. The CDR3 runs 16 residues. Per germline, CDR1 LGHNA and CDR2 YNFKEQ. The CDR3 DNA is TGTGCCAGCAGCCAAGGCGCGAGCGGCTCCTACAATGAGCAGTTCTTC. Protein: CASSQGASGSYNEQFF.

The CDR3 bases are TGTGCCAGCATCGGGTATGGATGGAACAATGAGCAGTTCTTC. Amino acids: CASIGYGWNNEQFF. The gene calls are TRBV6-1 and TRBJ2-1; D is uncertain. V lost 7 bases and J lost 5, with 15 bases in between. This CDR3 comprises 14 residues. Germline-derived CDR1 and CDR2 are MNHNS and SASEGT.

This chain connects TRBV7-6 to TRBJ2-1, with a weak D call TRBD2 (6 bases). V shed 1 base and J shed 6 bases, with 7 bases lying between them. Germline CDR1 reads SGHVS; CDR2 reads FNYEAQ. This CDR3 is 13 amino acids long. CDR3 bases: TGTGCCAGCAGCTTAGTGGGGGGCAATGAGCAGTTCTTC. Its translation is CASSLVGGNEQFF.

The chain uses TRBV20-1 and TRBJ2-3; D remains ambiguous. Trimming took 1 base from V and 6 from J, leaving 5 bases between them. The CDR3 covers 11 residues. The germline CDR1 and CDR2 sequences are DFQATT and SNEGSKA (reference sequence). CDR3 residues: CSARATDTQYF. DNA for the CDR3: TGCAGTGCTAGAGCGACGGATACGCAGTATTTT.

This clone was seen once. J is TRBJ2-1 and V is TRBV4-1; no clear D. The CDR3 has 16 residues. V dropped 0 bases and J dropped 6 bases, with 15 bases sitting between them. Germline values: CDR1 MGHRA, CDR2 YSYEKL. The CDR3 sequence is CASSQDLAFKVNEQFF. The CDR3 DNA sequence: TGCGCCAGCAGCCAAGATCTGGCTTTCAAAGTCAATGAGCAGTTCTTC.

Here the CDR3 reads CASSPQGTENTEAFF. The CDR3 region has the DNA TGTGCCAGCTCACCACAAGGGACGGAGAACACTGAAGCTTTCTTT. The V call is TRBV18, the J call TRBJ1-1; perhaps TRBD1 as D (5 bases). From germline, CDR1 is KGHSH and CDR2 LQKENI. The V end lost 1 base, the J end lost 1 base, and 10 bases lay between the germline ends. This CDR3 is built from 15 residues.

The rearrangement links TRBV30 to TRBJ1-2, with 8 nucleotides matching TRBD1. This CDR3 has 18 residues. CDR1 is GTSNPN, CDR2 SVGIG, per germline (reference sequence). V dropped 0 bases and J dropped 0; count of bases not matched to a gene: 12. Here the CDR3 DNA reads TGTGCCTGGAGTGTGCGGCGGCAGGGGGCCCCCTCTAACTATGGCTACACCTTC. It translates to CAWSVRRQGAPSNYGYTF.

This chain uses TRBV19 with TRBJ2-7; 8 bases are shared with TRBD1. The CDR3 runs to 15 residues. V shed 5 bases and J 2 bases; nucleotides not matched to a gene: 8. Looked up from germline, CDR1 is LNHDA and CDR2 is SQIVND (reference sequence). The DNA of the CDR3 is TGTGCCAGTAGTTTTCGGACAGGGCCGACCTACGAGCAGTACTTC. Translation gives CASSFRTGPTYEQYF.

The rearrangement uses TRBV27 and TRBJ2-5; 10 bases match TRBD2. The CDR3 spans 14 residues. Germline values: CDR1 MNHEY, CDR2 SMNVEV (reference sequence). Trimming at V came to 1 base and at J to 4 bases, leaving 0 bases not matched to a gene. CDR3 in DNA: TGTGCCAGCAGTTTATTAGCGGGGGGAGAGACCCAGTACTTC. This gives the protein CASSLLAGGETQYF.

The chain joins TRBV29-1 to TRBJ2-1; 10 bases align to TRBD2. CDR1 and CDR2 from the germline V gene are SQVTM and ANQGSEA. With 4 bases clipped from V and 10 bases from J, the junction kept 10 bases outside the gene matches. The CDR3 runs to 14 residues. This CDR3 is CSVVLVSSGGEQFF. CDR3 DNA sequence: TGCAGCGTTGTTCTTGTTTCTAGCGGGGGAGAGCAGTTCTTC.

In DNA, the CDR3 is TGTGCCAGCAGGAAGGCGGGGGTTACCTACGAGCAGTACTTC. Protein sequence: CASRKAGVTYEQYF. The chain carries TRBV5-6 and TRBJ2-7; 7 bases match TRBD2. V dropped 5 bases and J dropped 2; count of bases not matched to a gene: 7. This CDR3 is built from 14 residues. CDR1 is SGHDT, CDR2 YYEEEE, per germline.

The V call is TRBV2, the J call TRBJ2-3; 7 nucleotides line up with TRBD1. The V and J ends lost 6 bases and 3 bases, in that order; junction bases with no gene match: 9. The germline V gene has CDR1 SNHLY and CDR2 FYNNEI. The CDR3 spans 15 residues. CDR3 DNA sequence: TGTGCCAGCAGGCCGACAACAGGGGAAACAGATACGCAGTATTTT. Its protein product is CASRPTTGETDTQYF.

The chain combines TRBV7-2 with TRBJ2-3; maybe TRBD2 (5 bases). CDR1 is SGHTA, CDR2 FQGNSA, per germline. This CDR3 is 14 amino acids long. V was clipped by 1 base and J by 0 bases, with 5 bases between them. The CDR3 loop reads CASSLGTSTDTQYF. In nucleotides, the CDR3 is TGTGCCAGCAGCTTAGGGACTAGCACAGATACGCAGTATTTT. Full variable domain (outside the CDR3, taken from reference TRBV7-2 and TRBJ2-3): GAGVSQSPSNKVTEKGKDVELRCDPISGHTALYWYRQSLGQGLEFLIYFQGNSAPDKSGLPSDRFSAERTGGSVSTLTIQRTQQEDSAVYLCASSLGTSTDTQYFGPGTRLTVL.

On this clone itself: A read error may account for a junction end that differs from germline. The V call is TRBV18, the J call TRBJ2-1, with TRBD2 matching 14 bases. The CDR3 has 15 amino acids. Germline-derived CDR1 and CDR2 are KGHSH and LQKENI. The CDR3 sequence is CASSPGTSGGRRWIF. In nucleotides, the CDR3 is TGTGCCAGCTCACCAGGGACTAGCGGGGGCAGAAGATGGATCTTC.

This clone was found once. The chain carries TRBV14 and TRBJ2-7; 14 bases fit TRBD2. The trim removed 1 base at V and 2 bases at J, leaving 4 bases unmatched. The CDR3 contains 17 residues. The germline V gene encodes CDR1 SGHDN and CDR2 FVKESK. CDR3 DNA: TGTGCCAGCAGCCAAGGACTAGCGGGGGGGCTAGCCTACGAGCAGTACTTC. Translation: CASSQGLAGGLAYEQYF.

This clone has a single count. V gene TRBV10-2 combines with J gene TRBJ1-1, with 8 bases that match TRBD1. Looked up from germline, CDR1 is WSHSY and CDR2 is SAAADI. The CDR3 contains 16 residues. The trim removed 6 bases at V and 1 base at J, leaving 10 bases unmatched. The CDR3 DNA reads TGCGCCAGCAGCCCCAGGGGGCAGGGAGGGAACACTGAAGCTTTCTTT. It is translated as CASSPRGQGGNTEAFF.

The gene calls are TRBV11-2 and TRBJ1-1; D possibly corresponds to TRBD1 (5 bases). The CDR3 is 14 amino acids. Germline V gene sequence: CDR1 SGHAT, CDR2 FQNNGV. V dropped 5 bases and J dropped 4 bases, with 14 bases sitting between them. This CDR3 reads CASSTSQGSTEAFF. The DNA for the CDR3 is TGTGCCAGCAGCACATCCCAGGGAAGCACTGAAGCTTTCTTT.